The sequence of this TCR beta chain was determined in a study of cytotoxic CD8 clonotypes in ibrutinib-treated CLL. Profiled with immunoSEQ multiplex PCR; TCRdb holds only in-frame clones, not every one. Of 70,000 to 80,000 clones listed, 80% are singletons. CDR3 length equals 16 residues. V was cut by 0 bases and J by 4 bases, with 13 bases left in between. Germline assignment: CDR1 SGHAT and CDR2 FQNNGV. Regarding the study as a whole: Stable or contracted on treatment, public clonotypes were also uncommon.

Details on this clone: Its antigen is not identified.

The V call is TRBV11-2, the J call TRBJ1-3; TRBD1 might be the D (5 bases). This TCR was recovered from a human donor with chronic lymphocytic leukemia. The sample consisted of PBMCs, taken at disease progression, from a patient treated with ibrutinib. CDR3 DNA sequence: TGTGCCAGCAGCTTAGAGGGGTCAGGGCTCGGAAACACCATATATTTT. Its translation: CASSLEGSGLGNTIYF.